These 26 T cell receptor beta chains originate from one sample sequenced in a study of T cells after yellow fever vaccination (dated by TCRdb to about 2019). Read against the paper, the sample's treatment or condition label means: live attenuated yellow fever vaccine strain. The method behind the library was 5' RACE. The sequencer was an Illumina HiSeq 2500. The raw public reads went through TCRdb reprocessing: fastp at Q25, MiXCR clone calling, in-frame beta chains kept. Every entry covers one CDR3 protein and lists the most common genes and DNA from its rows. The sample table lists roughly 110,000 distinct CDR3 sequences, 7% to 8.5% of them with a count of one. The leading ten clones occupy approximately 24% of the sample. Sample: CD8+ T cells sorted from PBMCs, taken 45 days after the yellow fever booster vaccination. Source of these receptors: a man under 40 who received the YFV17D yellow fever vaccine.

The DNA for the CDR3 is TGTGCCAGCAGTCCCCCAACGACAGGGTGGCCCCAAGAGACCCAGTACTTC. The encoded protein is CASSPPTTGWPQETQYF. The chain uses TRBV28 and TRBJ2-5; 7 nucleotides agree with TRBD1. CDR1 and CDR2 (germline): MDHEN, SYDVKM. The junction had 13 bases not matched to a gene; V was cut back by 5 bases and J by 1 base. The CDR3 runs to 17 residues.

This clonotype was recorded many times. The chain combines TRBV19 with TRBJ2-1; D remains unclear. The V and J ends lost 2 bases and 5 bases respectively, with 16 bases between them. Germline assignment: CDR1 LNHDA and CDR2 SQIVND (reference sequence). This CDR3 spans 16 amino acids. The CDR3 sequence is CASSIIWIQSDNEQFF. CDR3 in DNA: TGTGCCAGTAGTATAATTTGGATCCAGTCCGACAATGAGCAGTTCTTC.

This clonotype was recorded many times. The chain uses TRBV29-1 and TRBJ2-1; D gene ambiguous. Germline CDR1 is SQVTM and CDR2 is ANQGSEA. The CDR3 is made up of 11 amino acids. V lost 7 bases and J 6 bases, leaving 10 bases between the germline ends. In nucleotides, the CDR3 is TGCAGCGCTTGGGCCTTCAATGAGCAGTTCTTC. Its protein is CSAWAFNEQFF.

This clonotype was seen repeatedly, ten times or more. V is TRBV25-1 and J is TRBJ1-2; D ambiguous. Trimming left V 10 bases short and J 4 bases short, with 10 bases between. The germline V gene has CDR1 MGHDK and CDR2 SYGVNS. This CDR3 has 11 residues. CDR3 sequence (DNA): TGTGCCACTATGGGCATCTATGGCTACACCTTC. This sequence encodes CATMGIYGYTF.

At least ten counts were recorded for this clonotype. The chain uses TRBV12-3 or TRBV12-4 and TRBJ2-3, with TRBD2 identical over 10 bases. The CDR3 has 16 residues. J gave up 3 bases and V 4 bases, and 7 bases lay outside the gene matches. The CDR3 nucleotides read TGTGCCAGCAGTTCGATTGGACTAGCGGAAACAGATACGCAGTATTTT. It encodes CASSSIGLAETDTQYF.

This clonotype was observed many times. The chain joins TRBV12-3 or TRBV12-4 to TRBJ1-2; TRBD1 might be the D (5 bases). This CDR3 is 15 amino acids long. The V end lost 5 bases, the J end lost 7 bases, and 20 bases lay between the germline ends. CDR3 sequence (DNA): TGTGCCAGCAGTCCCCGGACAATTTTTGTAGGTGGCTACACCTTC. Amino acid sequence: CASSPRTIFVGGYTF.

This clonotype occurred a few times. The genes are TRBV5-1 and TRBJ2-7; 7 bases are shared with TRBD1. The V and J ends lost 4 bases and 3 bases, in that order; junction bases with no gene match: 4. CDR1 and CDR2 (germline): SGHRS, YFSETQ. The CDR3 totals 13 residues. The CDR3 spells CASSTDRVYEQYF. The CDR3 DNA sequence: TGCGCCAGCAGCACAGACAGGGTCTACGAGCAGTACTTC.

Many counts were recorded for this clonotype. The chain couples TRBV5-1 to TRBJ2-7, with a tentative D call TRBD1 (6 bases). V was pared by 2 bases and J by 6 bases, with 15 bases between. The CDR3 has 14 residues. Germline V CDR1 and CDR2: SGHRS, YFSETQ. CDR3 nucleotides: TGCGCCAGCAGCTTCGGGCAGGGGTCACGCGAGCAGTACTTC. It translates to CASSFGQGSREQYF. The full variable domain, its missing parts supplied by reference TRBV5-1 and TRBJ2-7, is KAGVTQTPRYLIKTRGQQVTLSCSPISGHRSVSWYQQTPGQGLQFLFEYFSETQRNKGNFPGRFSGRQFSNSRSEMNVSTLELGDSALYLCASSFGQGSREQYFGPGTRLTVT.

There are many counts of this clonotype. This chain connects TRBV27 to TRBJ2-5; 9 bases are shared with TRBD2. V lost 2 bases, J lost 2 bases, and 0 bases stayed unmatched. This CDR3 region has 14 residues. Germline V gene data show CDR1 as MNHEY and CDR2 as SMNVEV (reference sequence). The CDR3, as DNA: TGTGCCAGCAGTTTAGGACTAGCGCAAGAGACCCAGTACTTC. Translated: CASSLGLAQETQYF.

The gene calls are TRBV25-1 and TRBJ1-2; a weak D match, TRBD1 (6 bases). The ends were cut back, 4 bases at V and 2 bases at J, with 14 bases in the middle. The CDR3 consists of 15 residues. The germline gives CDR1 MGHDK, CDR2 SYGVNS. This chain's CDR3 is CASSGIHGGNYGYTF. As DNA, the CDR3 is TGTGCCAGCAGTGGGATCCATGGGGGCAACTATGGCTACACCTTC.

There are many counts of this clonotype. The rearrangement uses TRBV18 and TRBJ2-3, with 7 nucleotides matching TRBD2. V lost 2 bases and J lost 1; bases outside the gene matches: 6. Looked up from germline, CDR1 is KGHSH and CDR2 is LQKENI. The CDR3 covers 16 residues. The CDR3 is CASSPKAGEGTDTQYF. The CDR3 bases are TGTGCCAGCTCACCAAAGGCGGGAGAAGGCACAGATACGCAGTATTTT.

About this clonotype: A much larger clone sits a single nucleotide away, making a read error possible. The CDR3 does not end in the conserved phenylalanine or tryptophan, so this is likely a read error. The gene calls are TRBV20-1 and TRBJ2-1, with 7 positions matching TRBD2. V lost 2 bases to trimming and J lost 4 bases; unmatched junction nucleotides: 5. The germline gives CDR1 DFQATT, CDR2 SNEGSKA (reference sequence). The CDR3 has 14 residues. CDR3 protein: CSARFLAEYNEQFI. CDR3 nucleotides: TGCAGTGCTAGATTTCTAGCGGAGTACAATGAGCAGTTCATC.

This clonotype came up many times. The V and J genes are TRBV5-1 and TRBJ2-1; 13 nucleotides agree with TRBD2. The CDR3 has 15 amino acids. Per germline, CDR1 SGHRS and CDR2 YFSETQ. V gave up 4 bases and J gave up 8 bases; unmatched junction bases: 6. The CDR3 DNA reads TGCGCCAGCAGCCCCTTACTAGCGGGAGGGGATGAGCAGTTCTTC. This translates into CASSPLLAGGDEQFF.

This clonotype was seen repeatedly, ten times or more. V and J are TRBV7-2 and TRBJ2-2; 7 bases fit TRBD1. Looked up from germline, CDR1 is SGHTA and CDR2 is FQGNSA. This CDR3 region has 15 residues. Trimming took 5 bases from V and 3 from J; bases not matched to a gene: 6. CDR3 DNA: TGTGCCAGCAGCGAATGGGACAGACACACCGGGGAGCTGTTTTTT. It codes for CASSEWDRHTGELFF.

This clonotype has just a few counts. This CDR3 is CASSTSGLQETQYF. CDR3 bases: TGCGCCAGCAGCACAAGCGGGCTACAAGAGACCCAGTACTTC. V and J are TRBV5-1 and TRBJ2-5; a possible D gene is TRBD2 (6 bases). The CDR3 contains 14 residues. Germline lookup yields CDR1 SGHRS and CDR2 YFSETQ. Trimming cost V 4 bases and J 2 bases, with 12 bases left between them.

This clonotype was seen ten or more times. The chain links TRBV3-1 to TRBJ2-1; a weak D match, TRBD2 (6 bases). Germline V gives CDR1 LGHDT, CDR2 YNNKEL (reference sequence). CDR3 length: 15 residues. V was clipped by 4 bases and J by 5 bases, with 15 bases between them. The CDR3 loop reads CASSPDLARNNEQFF. The CDR3 DNA is TGTGCCAGCAGCCCCGATCTAGCGCGTAACAATGAGCAGTTCTTC.

The chain links TRBV9 to TRBJ2-2, with 9 positions matching TRBD1. CDR1 is SGDLS, CDR2 YYNGEE, per germline. The CDR3 contains 15 residues. Unmatched junction bases numbered 8, after V lost 5 bases and J lost 6 bases. CDR3 bases: TGTGCCAGCAGTCCGGGACAGGGACTCTCCGGGGAGCTGTTTTTT. Translating gives CASSPGQGLSGELFF.

This clonotype was seen a few times. The chain recombines TRBV20-1 with TRBJ2-1; 14 positions match TRBD2. This CDR3 contains 18 residues. Germline CDR1 DFQATT, CDR2 SNEGSKA (reference sequence). The trim removed 5 bases at V and 7 bases at J, leaving 16 bases unmatched. The CDR3 nucleotides read TGCAGTGCTGTACCCGGGACTAGCGGGAGTTCAGGTTTAAATGAGCAGTTCTTC. Amino acids: CSAVPGTSGSSGLNEQFF.

This clonotype was detected only a few times. The V call is TRBV5-4, the J call TRBJ1-6, with TRBD1 matching 10 bases. The CDR3 runs to 15 residues. Germline CDR1 and CDR2: SGHNT and YYREEE (reference sequence). Germline trimming cut 4 bases from V and 9 bases from J; bases unmatched to any gene: 7. The CDR3: CASSLPGQGSSPLHF. The CDR3 DNA follows: TGTGCCAGCAGCCTACCGGGACAGGGGTCTTCACCCCTCCACTTT. The complete variable domain, with remaining parts taken from reference TRBV5-4 and TRBJ1-6, reads ETGVTQSPTHLIKTRGQQVTLRCSSQSGHNTVSWYQQALGQGPQFIFQYYREEENGRGNFPPRFSGLQFPNYSSELNVNALELDDSALYLCASSLPGQGSSPLHFGNGTRLTVT.

This clonotype was seen at least ten times. This chain links TRBV9 with TRBJ2-1; TRBD2 matches 16 bases. Germline CDR1 reads SGDLS; CDR2 reads YYNGEE. The CDR3 sequence is 14 residues long. With 7 bases clipped from V and 5 bases from J, the junction kept 0 bases outside the gene matches. The CDR3 sequence: CASGTSGRDNEQFF. CDR3 in DNA: TGTGCCAGCGGGACTAGCGGGAGGGACAATGAGCAGTTCTTC.

This clonotype has a handful of counts. This chain links TRBV7-8 with TRBJ2-3; D remains unclear. The ends were cut back, 3 bases at V and 1 base at J, with 14 bases in the middle. The CDR3 is 16 amino acids. Looked up from germline, CDR1 is SGHVS and CDR2 is FQNEAQ. The CDR3 nucleotides are TGTGCCAGCAGCTTCTTGTCGTCTGAGGGCACAGATACGCAGTATTTT. It yields the protein CASSFLSSEGTDTQYF.

This clonotype has ten or more counts. The chain couples TRBV9 to TRBJ2-1, with TRBD2 matching over 12 bases. Germline CDR1 and CDR2: SGDLS and YYNGEE. Germline trimming cut 2 bases from V and 5 bases from J; bases unmatched to any gene: 2. The CDR3 contains 15 residues. This chain's CDR3 is CASSVGTSGHNEQFF. The DNA of the CDR3 is TGTGCCAGCAGCGTCGGGACTAGCGGGCACAATGAGCAGTTCTTC. The whole variable domain, filled in from reference TRBV9 and TRBJ2-1, reads DSGVTQTPKHLITATGQRVTLRCSPRSGDLSVYWYQQSLDQGLQFLIQYYNGEERAKGNILERFSAQQFPDLHSELNLSSLELGDSALYFCASSVGTSGHNEQFFGPGTRLTVL.

This clonotype has a single count. It may be a read error: a sequence one base away is much more abundant. The V gene is TRBV7-2, the J gene TRBJ2-7; 9 nucleotides align to TRBD2. The CDR3 loop spans 15 amino acids. Germline loops: CDR1 SGHTA, CDR2 FQGNSA. V lost 1 base, J lost 8 bases, and 9 bases stayed unmatched. This chain's CDR3 is CASSLGAGGPYKQYF. In nucleotides, the CDR3 is TGTGCCAGCAGCTTAGGGGCGGGAGGGCCTTACAAGCAGTACTTC.

This clonotype was counted ten times or more. The rearrangement joins TRBV7-9 to TRBJ2-3, with 7 positions matching TRBD1. Looked up from germline, CDR1 is SEHNR and CDR2 is FQNEAQ (reference sequence). The CDR3 contains 15 residues. V was pared by 1 base and J by 3 bases, with 4 bases of the junction left unmatched. The CDR3 nucleotides are TGTGCCAGCAGCTTAGAGACAGGGAGAACAGATACGCAGTATTTT. Translating it yields CASSLETGRTDTQYF.

This clonotype showed up many times. The chain has TRBV29-1 and TRBJ2-5, with 10 nucleotides matching TRBD2. The ends lost 7 bases at V and 2 bases at J; junction bases unmatched: 4. Germline-derived CDR1 and CDR2 are SQVTM and ANQGSEA. CDR3 length: 13 residues. CDR3 residues: CSAQAGGQETQYF. DNA for the CDR3: TGCAGCGCCCAAGCGGGAGGGCAAGAGACCCAGTACTTC.

This clonotype was detected many times. The chain combines TRBV20-1 with TRBJ2-1; possibly TRBD2 for D (6 bases). Trimming removed 3 bases at V and 10 bases at J, with 16 bases between. The germline V gene has CDR1 DFQATT and CDR2 SNEGSKA (reference sequence). CDR3 size: 13 residues. In nucleotides, the CDR3 is TGCAGTGCTAGGACTATTGTCCGGGGGGAGCAGTTCTTC. The encoded protein is CSARTIVRGEQFF.